The next 32 T cell receptor beta chains were all read from a single sample in a study of T-cell memory formation after mild COVID-19. A single record per CDR3 protein comes from TCRdb applying MiXCR to the 5' RACE reads. The profile covers about 620,000 distinct CDR3 sequences, with about a sixth appearing a single time and around 12% taken by the ten largest. Sequencing was done on a sample of PBMCs or a T cell subset sorted from them (not recorded which). The receptors were sampled from an adult woman who had mild COVID-19 (a few samples of this study predate the infection). Cell type and time point are not known.

This clonotype was counted between two and nine times. The chain is built from TRBV5-1 and TRBJ1-3, with TRBD1 identical over 7 bases. The CDR3 consists of 15 residues. The V gene end was trimmed by 3 bases and the J gene end by 2 bases; junction bases not matched to a gene: 5. CDR1 and CDR2 (germline): SGHRS, YFSETQ. As DNA, the CDR3 is TGCGCCAGCAGCTCGACAGGGAATACTGGAAACACCATATATTTT. Its translation is CASSSTGNTGNTIYF.

V gene TRBV15 combines with J gene TRBJ2-7; D may be TRBD2 (7 bases). Germline V CDR1 and CDR2: LNHNV, YYDKDF (reference sequence). This CDR3 comprises 14 residues. Trimming removed 8 bases from V and 5 bases from J, with 19 bases in between. In nucleotides, the CDR3 is TGTGCCACCGTGTTAGGGGGAGGGGTCCACGAGCAGTACTTC. Residues: CATVLGGGVHEQYF.

This clonotype was seen more than once but under ten times. The chain employs TRBV4-3 and TRBJ2-7; D is unresolved. Germline values: CDR1 LGHNA, CDR2 YSLEER. V was trimmed by 0 bases and J by 3 bases, leaving 12 bases between them. The CDR3 has 15 amino acids. CDR3 nucleotide sequence: TGCGCCAGCAGCCAAGAGATGTATGGGGACTACGAGCAGTACTTC. Translation gives CASSQEMYGDYEQYF.

The chain links TRBV14 to TRBJ2-1; TRBD2 matches at 8 bases. The germline V gene has CDR1 SGHDN and CDR2 FVKESK. J was trimmed by 7 bases and V by 2 bases; bases with no gene match: 13. CDR3 length: 17 residues. Written as DNA, the CDR3 is TGTGCCAGCAGCCAAAAATCCGGGACTAGGTCTACAAATGAGCAGTTCTTC. As protein: CASSQKSGTRSTNEQFF.

This rearrangement joins TRBV12-3 or TRBV12-4 to TRBJ2-2, with no clear D. V was cut by 3 bases and J by 0 bases, with 14 bases left in between. The CDR3 contains 17 residues. Here the CDR3 DNA reads TGTGCCAGCAGTTTCTCTAGTGGGCTAGCGAACACCGGGGAGCTGTTTTTT. It encodes CASSFSSGLANTGELFF.

This clonotype was counted only a few times. The V call is TRBV4-1, the J call TRBJ2-3, with 7 nucleotides matching TRBD1. The V gene's germline CDR1 is MGHRA and CDR2 YSYEKL. This CDR3 comprises 15 residues. The trim removed 2 bases at V and 3 bases at J, leaving 5 bases unmatched. The CDR3 is CASSQRGQETDTQYF. CDR3 DNA sequence: TGCGCCAGCAGCCAACGCGGACAGGAGACAGATACGCAGTATTTT.

This clonotype was seen ten or more times. The chain links TRBV7-3 to TRBJ2-2; D unclear. Trimming shortened V by 0 bases and J by 1 base, and 3 bases separated the two germline ends. The V gene's germline CDR1 is SGHTA and CDR2 FQGTGA. The CDR3 consists of 14 residues. The CDR3 nucleotides read TGTGCCAGCAGCTTAACGGGGAACACCGGGGAGCTGTTTTTT. Translating gives CASSLTGNTGELFF.

In this sample, this clonotype turned up a few times. The chain carries TRBV27 and TRBJ2-7, with 12 bases identical to TRBD2. Trimming cost V 2 bases and J 5 bases; bases outside gene matches: 7. CDR1 is MNHEY, CDR2 SMNVEV, per germline (reference sequence). This CDR3 has 16 residues. CDR3 residues: CASSLLTGLAGNEQYF. The DNA of the CDR3 is TGTGCCAGCAGTTTACTAACCGGACTAGCGGGAAACGAGCAGTACTTC.

The chain combines TRBV7-2 with TRBJ1-2, with D uncertain. This CDR3 contains 11 residues. The germline gives CDR1 SGHTA, CDR2 FQGNSA. Trimming cost V 2 bases and J 13 bases, with 11 bases left between them. The CDR3 DNA reads TGTGCCAGCAGCTTAATCCCGGGTTCCACCTTC. This translates into CASSLIPGSTF. Full variable domain (rest looked up from reference TRBV7-2 and TRBJ1-2): GAGVSQSPSNKVTEKGKDVELRCDPISGHTALYWYRQSLGQGLEFLIYFQGNSAPDKSGLPSDRFSAERTGGSVSTLTIQRTQQEDSAVYLCASSLIPGSTFGSGTRLTVV.

The gene calls are TRBV4-3 and TRBJ1-4, with no clear D. This CDR3 spans 16 amino acids. Germline V gene sequence: CDR1 LGHNA, CDR2 YSLEER. Trimming stripped 2 bases from V and 3 bases from J, with 13 bases between. The CDR3 reads CASSQIAGEANEKLFF. As DNA, the CDR3 is TGCGCCAGCAGCCAAATCGCGGGAGAGGCTAATGAAAAACTGTTTTTT.

This clonotype was recorded a few times. The chain is built from TRBV2 and TRBJ1-1; weak D call: TRBD1 (6 bases). The CDR3 totals 12 residues. With 7 bases removed from V and 6 bases from J, the gap between germline ends came to 12 bases. The germline V gene encodes CDR1 SNHLY and CDR2 FYNNEI. The CDR3 sequence is CASKRGAAEAFF. Here the CDR3 DNA reads TGTGCCAGCAAGCGGGGGGCCGCTGAAGCTTTCTTT.

The rearrangement joins TRBV7-9 to TRBJ2-5; D is perhaps TRBD2 (7 bases). CDR1 and CDR2 (germline): SEHNR, FQNEAQ (reference sequence). Deletions cut 4 bases from V and 5 bases from J, with 20 bases between. The CDR3 is 16 residues long. The CDR3 DNA reads as TGTGCCAGCAGCTCCATGGGGGCGGGAGTGCGGGAGACCCAGTACTTC. Translating gives CASSSMGAGVRETQYF.

The V gene is TRBV18, the J gene TRBJ1-5; 8 bases map to TRBD1. The CDR3 is 14 residues long. From germline, CDR1 is KGHSH and CDR2 LQKENI. The junction had 6 bases not matched to a gene; V was cut back by 4 bases and J by 7 bases. CDR3 protein: CASSRGQEGQPQHF. Here the CDR3 DNA reads TGTGCCAGCTCACGGGGACAGGAGGGACAGCCCCAGCATTTT.

This clonotype was detected a few times. The rearrangement links TRBV30 to TRBJ1-2; possible D gene TRBD1, 6 bases. This CDR3 has 13 residues. V shed 2 bases and J shed 3 bases, with 10 bases lying between them. Per the germline V gene, CDR1 is GTSNPN and CDR2 is SVGIG (reference sequence). This CDR3 reads CAWSKDSYYGYTF. The CDR3 region has the DNA TGTGCCTGGAGTAAGGACAGTTACTATGGCTACACCTTC.

This clonotype was found a few times. CDR3 amino acids: CASSGASGGSSPLHF. CDR3 in DNA: TGTGCCAGCAGTGGGGCGAGTGGGGGTAGTTCACCCCTCCACTTT. The rearrangement links TRBV12-3 or TRBV12-4 to TRBJ1-6, with D maybe TRBD1 (5 bases). V was clipped by 5 bases and J by 9 bases, with 17 bases between them. There are 15 residues in the CDR3.

This clonotype has a handful of counts. The chain joins TRBV20-1 to TRBJ2-5, with D perhaps given as TRBD1 or TRBD2 (5 bases each). CDR3 length: 13 residues. Trimming pared 4 bases from V and 1 base from J, leaving 10 bases between. Germline loops: CDR1 DFQATT, CDR2 SNEGSKA (reference sequence). CDR3 DNA: TGCAGTGCTACCGGGACGGCCCAAGAGACCCAGTACTTC. Translating gives CSATGTAQETQYF.

The chain couples TRBV7-9 to TRBJ2-7; the D is unclear. CDR3 size: 15 residues. CDR1 is SEHNR, CDR2 FQNEAQ, per germline (reference sequence). V lost 3 bases, J lost 0 bases, and 12 bases lay in between. In DNA form, the CDR3 reads TGTGCCAGCAGCTTCGGTTATAAGGACTCCTACGAGCAGTACTTC. Residues: CASSFGYKDSYEQYF.

The J gene is TRBJ2-3, the V gene TRBV4-1; D gene unclear. V was pared by 5 bases and J by 2 bases, with 8 bases between. Germline values: CDR1 MGHRA, CDR2 YSYEKL. The CDR3 contains 13 residues. The CDR3 nucleotides read TGCGCCAGCAGCTTACAAAACACAGATACGCAGTATTTT. This gives the protein CASSLQNTDTQYF.

This clonotype was observed a few times. The genes are TRBV12-3 or TRBV12-4 and TRBJ2-3; tentative D call: TRBD2 (5 bases). CDR3 length: 15 amino acids. Trimming shortened V by 5 bases and J by 6 bases, and 18 bases separated the two germline ends. Here the CDR3 reads CASSPSGLRGDTQYF. Written as DNA, the CDR3 is TGTGCCAGCAGTCCATCGGGCCTTCGAGGGGATACGCAGTATTTT.

A few counts support this clonotype. This rearrangement joins TRBV7-9 to TRBJ2-1; TRBD2 agrees at 7 bases. The V and J ends lost 1 base and 7 bases, in that order; junction bases with no gene match: 13. This CDR3 region has 17 residues. CDR1 and CDR2 (germline): SEHNR, FQNEAQ (reference sequence). CDR3 DNA: TGTGCCAGCAGCTTAGGAGGACATAGCGGGCAAAGGAATGAGCAGTTCTTC. Its translation is CASSLGGHSGQRNEQFF.

The chain is built from TRBV12-3 or TRBV12-4 and TRBJ2-7; the match to TRBD1 covers 12 bases. The CDR3 totals 14 residues. Trimming took 6 bases from V and 9 from J; bases not matched to a gene: 9. CDR3 in amino acids: CASSPSGTGGGQYF. CDR3 nucleotides: TGTGCCAGCAGCCCGAGCGGGACAGGGGGCGGGCAGTACTTC.

The CDR3 reads CASSEAAANTEAFF. The CDR3 DNA follows: TGTGCCAGCAGTGAAGCGGCGGCGAACACTGAAGCTTTCTTT. The rearrangement joins TRBV6-1 to TRBJ1-1; D uncertain. The CDR3 has 14 residues. The germline gives CDR1 MNHNS, CDR2 SASEGT. V was pared by 0 bases and J by 1 base, with 6 bases between.

This clonotype came up many times. This chain joins TRBV27 and TRBJ2-5; D is unresolved. This CDR3 is built from 13 residues. V lost 5 bases and J lost 5, with 12 bases in between. CDR1 is MNHEY and CDR2 is SMNVEV in the germline V gene (reference sequence). The CDR3 spells CASSPTMGETQYF. CDR3 sequence (DNA): TGTGCCAGCAGTCCGACCATGGGGGAGACCCAGTACTTC.

As to this clonotype: Germline is not matched at one junction end, which may reflect a read error. The V gene is TRBV12-3 or TRBV12-4, the J gene TRBJ1-1; possible D gene TRBD1, 6 bases. This CDR3 has 14 amino acids. The CDR3 protein is CASSTGDTNTEDFF. Here the CDR3 DNA reads TGTGCCAGCAGCACTGGGGACACGAACACTGAAGATTTCTTT.

The chain employs TRBV2 and TRBJ2-5, with TRBD1 identical over 9 bases. Trimming cost V 3 bases and J 5 bases; bases outside gene matches: 4. Germline CDR1 reads SNHLY; CDR2 reads FYNNEI. CDR3 length equals 14 residues. DNA for the CDR3: TGTGCCAGCAGTGAGGGGACAGGGACGGAGACCCAGTACTTC. Translated, it gives CASSEGTGTETQYF.

This clonotype was observed once. This sequence joins TRBV12-3 or TRBV12-4 and TRBJ1-1, with a possible D match to TRBD1 (5 bases). The CDR3 loop spans 12 amino acids. Trimming took 4 bases from V and 10 from J, leaving 13 bases between them. The CDR3 DNA is TGTGCCAGCAGTTGGGTCCAGGGAGCAGCTTTCTTT. The encoded protein is CASSWVQGAAFF.

The gene calls are TRBV7-9 and TRBJ2-2; 14 bases match TRBD2. There are 18 residues in the CDR3. The germline V gene encodes CDR1 SEHNR and CDR2 FQNEAQ (reference sequence). With 4 bases clipped from V and 4 bases from J, the junction kept 8 bases outside the gene matches. This CDR3 reads CASSSKRLAGGPTGELFF. Written as DNA, the CDR3 is TGTGCCAGCAGCTCTAAAAGACTAGCGGGAGGGCCCACCGGGGAGCTGTTTTTT. The full variable domain, its missing parts supplied by reference TRBV7-9 and TRBJ2-2, is DTGVSQNPRHKITKRGQNVTFRCDPISEHNRLYWYRQTLGQGPEFLTYFQNEAQLEKSRLLSDRFSAERPKGSFSTLEIQRTEQGDSAMYLCASSSKRLAGGPTGELFFGEGSRLTVL.

This chain connects TRBV4-3 to TRBJ1-1, with D uncertain. V lost 0 bases and J lost 7, with 9 bases in between. Looked up from germline, CDR1 is LGHNA and CDR2 is YSLEER. The CDR3 has 13 amino acids. The CDR3 spells CASSQEGGSEAFF. CDR3 nucleotide sequence: TGCGCCAGCAGCCAAGAAGGAGGAAGTGAAGCTTTCTTT.

The chain has TRBV7-9 and TRBJ2-3, with D perhaps matching TRBD1 or TRBD2 (5 bases each). Germline lookup yields CDR1 SEHNR and CDR2 FQNEAQ (reference sequence). The CDR3 is made up of 15 amino acids. V lost 1 base and J 2 bases, leaving 10 bases between the germline ends. The CDR3 here is CASSLGDGNTDTQYF. CDR3 nucleotides: TGTGCCAGCAGCTTAGGGGACGGAAACACAGATACGCAGTATTTT.

This clonotype was recorded many times. The V call is TRBV7-2, the J call TRBJ2-1; 10 nucleotides line up with TRBD2. This CDR3 contains 15 residues. J lost 6 bases, V lost 4 bases, and 6 bases had no gene match. The germline CDR1 and CDR2 sequences are SGHTA and FQGNSA. The chain's CDR3 is CASSSLRTSGNEQFF. The CDR3 DNA reads TGTGCCAGCAGCTCCCTACGGACTAGCGGCAATGAGCAGTTCTTC.

This clonotype was detected only a few times. The rearrangement uses TRBV7-6 and TRBJ2-7, with 7 bases aligning to TRBD1. The V and J ends lost 6 bases and 1 base, in that order; junction bases with no gene match: 6. Looked up from germline, CDR1 is SGHVS and CDR2 is FNYEAQ. The CDR3 is made up of 14 amino acids. The CDR3 nucleotides are TGTGCCAGCAGTTTCGGACAGGAATCCTACGAGCAGTACTTC. Translation gives CASSFGQESYEQYF.

The J gene is TRBJ2-7, the V gene TRBV6-6, with TRBD1 identical over 7 bases. The CDR3 runs 14 residues. Losses at the gene ends were 0 bases for V and 5 bases for J; bases not matched to a gene: 4. CDR1 is MNHNY and CDR2 is SVGAGI in the germline V gene (reference sequence). The CDR3 spells CASSYSTGSNEQYF. In DNA, the CDR3 is TGTGCCAGCAGTTACTCGACAGGGTCCAACGAGCAGTACTTC.